This entry features one T cell receptor beta chain sequence. The sample contains more than one DNA sequence encoding this CDR3. The data are from a study of blood T cell repertoires in COVID-19. Study as a whole: Researchers got acute and convalescent COVID-19 samples from the United States, Italy and Spain. PBMCs, B-cell-depleted T cells, or T cells provided the cDNA or gDNA that made up the material.

Per the study methods: Amplifying reference gene primers gave estimates of nucleated cell counts. Profiling relied on immunoSEQ multiplex PCR, and the TCRdb table lists in-frame clones only, not all of them. The V and J calls and clone size were taken over from that table, and D and trimming were inferred from the DNA. Among 250,000 to 300,000 clones listed, approximately 82% were seen once. Sequenced input: peripheral blood. The source of this sequence is a man at least 80 years old with acute or convalescent COVID-19.

The CDR3 loop reads CASSLATSGTYEQYF. The CDR3 DNA reads as TGCGCCAGCAGCTTGGCCACTAGCGGAACCTACGAGCAGTACTTC. V usage is TRBV5-1 and J usage is TRBJ2-7; 8 bases line up with TRBD2. This CDR3 is 15 amino acids long. Looked up from germline, CDR1 is SGHRS and CDR2 is YFSETQ. J lost 2 bases, V lost 0 bases, and 4 bases had no gene match.